Following are 24 T cell receptor beta chains from one sample sequenced in a study of blood T cell repertoires in COVID-19. TCRdb's copy holds only in-frame clones and misses some; the assay was immunoSEQ multiplex PCR. The sample carries more than 120,000 clones, about nine tenths recorded once. The sequenced sample consisted of peripheral blood. These receptors came from a woman aged 45-59 years with acute or convalescent COVID-19.

V is TRBV5-1 and J is TRBJ1-2, with 7 nucleotides matching TRBD1. The CDR3 sequence is 15 residues long. Germline lookup yields CDR1 SGHRS and CDR2 YFSETQ. V lost 0 bases and J lost 0; bases outside the gene matches: 2. This CDR3 is CASSLDGTANYGYTF. CDR3 DNA sequence: TGCGCCAGCAGCTTGGACGGGACAGCTAACTATGGCTACACCTTC.

The chain carries TRBV2 and TRBJ2-2, with D perhaps TRBD1 (6 bases). The V and J ends lost 4 bases and 10 bases respectively, with 19 bases between them. Germline lookup yields CDR1 SNHLY and CDR2 FYNNEI. The CDR3 is 15 residues long. The CDR3, as DNA: TGTGCCAGCAGTGGACCTCGCAGGGGAAACGAGGAGCTGTTTTTT. The encoded protein is CASSGPRRGNEELFF.

The V and J genes are TRBV3-1 (or the pseudogene TRBV3-2) and TRBJ2-1; possible D gene TRBD1, 6 bases. This CDR3 has 16 residues. Trimming left V 3 bases short and J 4 bases short, with 16 bases between. Germline-derived CDR1 and CDR2 are LGHDT and YNNKEL (reference sequence). Here the CDR3 reads CASSQTTGSRYNEQFF. The CDR3 DNA reads TGTGCCAGCAGCCAGACGACAGGATCTCGTTACAATGAGCAGTTCTTC.

Only one count was recorded for this clone. This rearrangement joins TRBV6-5 to TRBJ2-3; 8 bases line up with TRBD2. V shed 6 bases and J 2 bases; nucleotides not matched to a gene: 7. The CDR3 is made up of 15 amino acids. Germline assignment: CDR1 MNHEY and CDR2 SVGAGI. For the CDR3, the DNA is TGTGCCAGCAGGTTAGCGGGAAGGGACACAGATACGCAGTATTTT. As protein: CASRLAGRDTDTQYF.

This clone has just one count. The junction shows a germline mismatch at one end, possibly a read error. The V gene is TRBV5-1, the J gene TRBJ2-3; 11 bases map to TRBD1. The CDR3 length is 15 residues. Per the germline V gene, CDR1 is SGHRS and CDR2 is YFSETQ. CDR3 residues: CASSPGQGVTGTQYF. The CDR3 coding sequence is TGCGCCAGCAGCCCGGGACAGGGGGTGACAGGTACGCAGTATTTT.

The chain uses TRBV14 and TRBJ2-1, with a tentative D call TRBD1 (5 bases). V was pared by 3 bases and J by 9 bases, with 15 bases between. The CDR3 has 14 residues. The germline V gene encodes CDR1 SGHDN and CDR2 FVKESK. In DNA form, the CDR3 reads TGTGCCAGCAGCCAGTCCTTGACAGCACGTGAGCAGTTCTTC. Its protein product is CASSQSLTAREQFF.

With respect to this clone: The junction shows a germline mismatch at one end, possibly a read error. V usage is TRBV19 and J usage is TRBJ2-1; 9 nucleotides agree with TRBD2. CDR1 is LNHDA and CDR2 is SQIVND in the germline V gene (reference sequence). The CDR3 has 15 amino acids. The CDR3 region is CTSSISSGSHNEQFF. Here the CDR3 DNA reads TGTACCAGTAGTATAAGTAGCGGGAGCCACAATGAGCAGTTCTTC.

V usage is TRBV6-1 and J usage is TRBJ2-7, with 8 bases aligning to TRBD1. With V trimmed by 3 bases and J by 4 bases, 11 bases remained unmatched. Germline V gives CDR1 MNHNS, CDR2 SASEGT. This CDR3 spans 16 amino acids. The DNA of the CDR3 is TGTGCCAGCAGTGAGTTTTCCGGGACAGGAGTTTACGAGCAGTACTTC. As protein: CASSEFSGTGVYEQYF.

The V call is TRBV6-1, the J call TRBJ1-6; TRBD1 matches 8 bases. V shed 1 base, J shed 0 bases, and the junction held 5 bases outside the gene matches. This CDR3 has 18 residues. Germline V gives CDR1 MNHNS, CDR2 SASEGT. The CDR3 nucleotides read TGTGCCAGCAGTGAAGGGACAGGGCGGAGCTCCTATAATTCACCCCTCCACTTT. Its protein product is CASSEGTGRSSYNSPLHF.

This chain joins TRBV2 and TRBJ1-4; 10 bases line up with TRBD1. V gave up 2 bases and J gave up 3 bases; unmatched junction bases: 6. CDR1 SNHLY and CDR2 FYNNEI come from the germline V gene. The CDR3 spans 17 residues. CDR3 DNA: TGTGCCAGCAGTGAACGTGTAGGGACAGGGGCTAATGAAAAACTGTTTTTT. Translated: CASSERVGTGANEKLFF.

V usage is TRBV3-1 (or the pseudogene TRBV3-2) and J usage is TRBJ2-3; 9 nucleotides line up with TRBD2. The CDR3 extends over 14 amino acids. V lost 11 bases, J lost 3 bases, and 9 bases stayed unmatched. Germline V gene sequence: CDR1 LGHDT, CDR2 YNNKEL (reference sequence). The CDR3 here is CARGGAGETDTQYF. The CDR3 bases are TGTGCCCGCGGGGGGGCGGGGGAAACAGATACGCAGTATTTT.

This clone has a handful of counts. V usage is TRBV7-3 and J usage is TRBJ1-6; 9 nucleotides agree with TRBD1. This CDR3 is 15 amino acids long. With 1 base clipped from V and 10 bases from J, the junction kept 5 bases outside the gene matches. Germline loops: CDR1 SGHTA, CDR2 FQGTGA. The CDR3 loop reads CASSLRGQGQSPLHF. Written as DNA, the CDR3 is TGTGCCAGCAGCTTAAGGGGACAGGGCCAGTCACCCCTCCACTTT.

V gene TRBV5-1 combines with J gene TRBJ2-7, with a weak D call TRBD2 (5 bases). V was pared by 0 bases and J by 5 bases, with 9 bases between. Per the germline V gene, CDR1 is SGHRS and CDR2 is YFSETQ. This CDR3 contains 13 residues. In DNA, the CDR3 is TGCGCCAGCAGCTTGGCGGGGTACCACGAGCAGTACTTC. Translated, it gives CASSLAGYHEQYF.

The chain is built from TRBV11-2 and TRBJ1-1; 10 nucleotides line up with TRBD1. Germline trimming cut 5 bases from V and 1 base from J; bases unmatched to any gene: 7. CDR3 length equals 16 residues. CDR1 SGHAT and CDR2 FQNNGV come from the germline V gene. CDR3 nucleotide sequence: TGTGCCAGCAGCCCAAGGACAGGGGGGGAGAACACTGAAGCTTTCTTT. It encodes CASSPRTGGENTEAFF.

The chain joins TRBV13 to TRBJ2-2; the match to TRBD2 covers 14 bases. V was clipped by 4 bases and J by 6 bases; unmatched bases: 7. CDR3 length equals 17 residues. CDR1 and CDR2 from the germline V gene are PRHDT and FYEKMQ (reference sequence). The DNA for the CDR3 is TGTGCCAGCAGCTCCTTCGGACTAGCGGGGGGTTCCGGGGAGCTGTTTTTT. Its translation: CASSSFGLAGGSGELFF.

CDR3 protein: CASSMLPGQVYEQYF. Written as DNA, the CDR3 is TGCGCCAGCAGCATGCTTCCGGGACAGGTTTACGAGCAGTACTTC. This chain uses TRBV5-1 with TRBJ2-7; the match to TRBD1 covers 8 bases. V lost 4 bases and J lost 4; bases outside the gene matches: 10. CDR3 length: 15 residues. The germline V gene has CDR1 SGHRS and CDR2 YFSETQ.

The genes are TRBV2 and TRBJ1-6, with TRBD1 matching 7 bases. Losses at the gene ends were 6 bases for V and 0 bases for J; bases not matched to a gene: 8. Germline V gene lookup returns CDR1 SNHLY and CDR2 FYNNEI. CDR3 length: 17 residues. CDR3: CASSADRASSYNSPLHF. In nucleotides, the CDR3 is TGTGCCAGCAGCGCAGACAGGGCCAGCTCCTATAATTCACCCCTCCACTTT.

The rearrangement uses TRBV4-2 and TRBJ2-2, with D maybe TRBD2 (6 bases). Germline lookup yields CDR1 LGHNA and CDR2 YNFKEQ. V was trimmed by 0 bases and J by 4 bases, leaving 12 bases between them. The CDR3 spans 16 residues. The CDR3 sequence: CASSQDPGTFTGELFF. The DNA of the CDR3 is TGTGCCAGCAGCCAAGACCCTGGGACTTTCACCGGGGAGCTGTTTTTT.

The chain joins TRBV25-1 to TRBJ1-2, with D possibly matching TRBD1 (5 bases). The V gene's germline CDR1 is MGHDK and CDR2 SYGVNS. The CDR3 sequence is 13 residues long. Trimming removed 3 bases at V and 8 bases at J, with 13 bases between. CDR3 protein: CASSDPPGIGYTF. In DNA, the CDR3 is TGTGCCAGCAGTGACCCGCCAGGGATAGGCTACACCTTC.

V and J are TRBV2 and TRBJ1-5; tentative D call: TRBD1 (6 bases). V was clipped by 5 bases and J by 7 bases, with 12 bases between them. CDR3 length equals 13 residues. Germline CDR1 is SNHLY and CDR2 is FYNNEI. CDR3 DNA: TGTGCCAGCAGTACAGGGAACTTGCAGCCCCAGCATTTT. Its translation is CASSTGNLQPQHF.

This chain joins TRBV6-1 and TRBJ2-6; D remains ambiguous. Germline CDR1 is MNHNS and CDR2 is SASEGT. V lost 0 bases and J lost 0, with 9 bases in between. This CDR3 spans 17 amino acids. The CDR3 bases are TGTGCCAGCAGTGAAGCTTCCCAAGCCTCTGGGGCCAACGTCCTGACTTTC. It specifies CASSEASQASGANVLTF.

The rearrangement joins TRBV7-3 to TRBJ2-1; TRBD2 agrees at 10 bases. With 5 bases clipped from V and 0 bases from J, the junction kept 10 bases outside the gene matches. Germline CDR1 is SGHTA and CDR2 is FQGTGA. This CDR3 comprises 18 residues. The CDR3 DNA reads as TGTGCCAGCAGCCCCGACTTTAGCGGGGGGCCCTCCTACAATGAGCAGTTCTTC. This translates into CASSPDFSGGPSYNEQFF.

The CDR3 DNA reads as TGTGCAAGTCGCTTATACATAGAGGGAGAAAAACTGTTTTTT. This translates into CASRLYIEGEKLFF. V gene TRBV12-2 combines with J gene TRBJ1-4. TRBV12-2 is annotated as a pseudogene. The CDR3 is made up of 14 amino acids.

The genes are TRBV2 and TRBJ2-3, with TRBD2 identical over 8 bases. Germline V gene sequence: CDR1 SNHLY, CDR2 FYNNEI. The CDR3 covers 15 residues. V lost 4 bases to trimming and J lost 3 bases; unmatched junction nucleotides: 6. The CDR3 reads CASSVGGGPTDTQYF. The CDR3 coding sequence is TGTGCCAGCAGTGTGGGCGGGGGGCCAACAGATACGCAGTATTTT. Complete variable domain (other parts from reference TRBV2 and TRBJ2-3): EPEVTQTPSHQVTQMGQEVILRCVPISNHLYFYWYRQILGQKVEFLVSFYNNEISEKSEIFDDQFSVERPDGSNFTLKIRSTKLEDSAMYFCASSVGGGPTDTQYFGPGTRLTVL.